The entry below describes one T cell receptor beta chain. Germline CDR1 and CDR2: ENHRY and SYGVKD. CDR3 size: 13 residues. V gave up 9 bases and J gave up 4 bases, with 15 bases separating them. The sample is drawn from a study of CD8 T cells in Susac syndrome. With random hexamers, roughly 0.45 to 1 ug RNA was reverse transcribed. The TCR beta CDR3 was amplified by immunoSEQ multiplex PCR across 54 Vbeta, 13 Jbeta. A single record per CDR3 protein comes from TCRdb applying MiXCR to the immunoSEQ multiplex PCR reads. This sample yields about 210,000 distinct CDR3 sequences, of which 95% are seen a single time; less than 0.11% belongs to the top ten.

The receptor comes from a human donor in good health. The sequenced sample was CD4+ T cells from PBMCs. The rearrangement joins TRBV10-3 to TRBJ1-2; perhaps TRBD1 as D (6 bases). The CDR3 is CAMNTGNSYGYTF. The CDR3 DNA is TGTGCCATGAATACAGGGAACAGCTATGGCTACACCTTC.